Below, 21 T cell receptor beta chains from the same sample are listed, as sequenced in a study of blood T cells in healthy people across ages. PCR was performed a second time for roughly 7 to 11 cycles using a sample-barcoded 5' primer and a J-beta primer mix. TCRdb fed the 5' RACE reads into MiXCR, producing one record per CDR3 protein. The repertoire includes approximately 790,000 distinct CDR3 sequences, approximately 67% of them detected once, and 28% sits in the top ten. Sequences were obtained from blood. Receptor source: a man aged 30 to 45 in good health.

The CDR3 loop reads CASSYRNSLNPYEQYF. CDR3 nucleotide sequence: TGTGCCAGCAGTTACAGAAACAGCCTTAACCCCTACGAGCAGTACTTC. The rearrangement links TRBV6-6 to TRBJ2-7; no clear D. This CDR3 has 16 residues. Germline V lookup: CDR1 MNHNY, CDR2 SVGAGI (reference sequence). V lost 2 bases to trimming and J lost 2 bases, with 16 bases between them.

This rearrangement joins TRBV9 to TRBJ1-4; D remains ambiguous. Germline V gene data show CDR1 as SGDLS and CDR2 as YYNGEE. Trimming pared 7 bases from V and 7 bases from J, leaving 5 bases between. The CDR3 extends over 10 amino acids. CDR3: CASGGEKLFF. The CDR3 bases are TGTGCCAGCGGAGGTGAAAAACTGTTTTTT. The whole variable domain, remainder taken from reference TRBV9 and TRBJ1-4, is DSGVTQTPKHLITATGQRVTLRCSPRSGDLSVYWYQQSLDQGLQFLIQYYNGEERAKGNILERFSAQQFPDLHSELNLSSLELGDSALYFCASGGEKLFFGSGTQLSVL.

V gene TRBV5-1 combines with J gene TRBJ1-2; TRBD1 agrees at 9 bases. The V gene end was trimmed by 3 bases and the J gene end by 0 bases; junction bases not matched to a gene: 6. Germline V gene sequence: CDR1 SGHRS, CDR2 YFSETQ. The CDR3 runs 16 residues. CDR3 protein: CASSWDRASANYGYTF. In DNA form, the CDR3 reads TGCGCCAGCAGCTGGGACAGGGCGTCAGCTAACTATGGCTACACCTTC.

The rearrangement joins TRBV7-2 to TRBJ2-7, with D unclear. The CDR3 length is 12 residues. V was clipped by 5 bases and J by 7 bases, with 12 bases between them. Germline V gene sequence: CDR1 SGHTA, CDR2 FQGNSA. CDR3 coding DNA: TGTGCCAGCAGCCCCTCGTTTGGGGAGCAGTACTTC. Translated: CASSPSFGEQYF.

This chain joins TRBV9 and TRBJ2-6, with no clear D. This CDR3 is 17 amino acids long. Looked up from germline, CDR1 is SGDLS and CDR2 is YYNGEE. Trimming removed 4 bases from V and 0 bases from J, with 14 bases in between. CDR3 sequence: CASSPWTASSGANVLTF. CDR3 sequence (DNA): TGTGCCAGCAGCCCTTGGACGGCGAGCTCTGGGGCCAACGTCCTGACTTTC.

The count of this clonotype is one. A junction end diverges from the germline sequence, so it may reflect a read error. The chain couples TRBV14 to TRBJ2-2, with D perhaps matching TRBD1 or TRBD2 (5 bases each). Germline CDR1 reads SGHDN; CDR2 reads FVKESK. The CDR3 has 16 amino acids. As DNA, the CDR3 is TGTGCCAGCAGCCCCTCTGGGCAGGGCAAGACCGGGGAACTGTTTTTT. As protein: CASSPSGQGKTGELFF.

The V gene is TRBV10-3, the J gene TRBJ2-5; the match to TRBD2 covers 7 bases. The J call may be faulty, since TRBJ2-7 better matches the DNA end. The CDR3 is made up of 13 amino acids. Germline-derived CDR1 and CDR2 are ENHRY and SYGVKD. The chain's CDR3 is CAISESSGTEQYF. The CDR3 DNA follows: TGTGCCATCAGTGAGTCGAGCGGGACCGAGCAGTACTTC.

Points on this clonotype: An end of the junction differs from the germline gene, which may be a read error. The chain carries TRBV7-9 and TRBJ2-7, with 12 bases aligning to TRBD1. CDR1 SEHNR and CDR2 FQNEAQ come from the germline V gene (reference sequence). This CDR3 comprises 17 residues. The CDR3 sequence: CASSSGTGGTNVYGQYF. The CDR3 bases are TGTGCCAGCAGCTCCGGGACAGGGGGCACTAATGTATACGGGCAGTACTTC.

The chain uses TRBV12-3 or TRBV12-4 and TRBJ1-2; D uncertain. V was clipped by 4 bases and J by 1 base, with 10 bases between them. The CDR3 contains 14 residues. The CDR3 DNA reads TGTGCCAGCAGTTCCTATGGTAATAACTATGGCTACACCTTC. Protein: CASSSYGNNYGYTF.

J is TRBJ1-5 and V is TRBV7-2; tentative D call: TRBD1 (6 bases). The CDR3 sequence is 13 residues long. Deletions cut 2 bases from V and 7 bases from J, with 9 bases between. Germline CDR1 and CDR2: SGHTA and FQGNSA. As DNA, the CDR3 is TGTGCCAGCAGCTTAACGGACAGACAGCCCCAGCATTTT. Amino acid sequence: CASSLTDRQPQHF.

The V gene is TRBV19, the J gene TRBJ1-2; D not resolved. V lost 1 base to trimming and J lost 4 bases, with 7 bases between them. The germline V gene has CDR1 LNHDA and CDR2 SQIVND (reference sequence). CDR3 length: 13 amino acids. The CDR3 DNA sequence: TGTGCCAGTAGTATAGGGACTCGCTATGGCTACACCTTC. It encodes CASSIGTRYGYTF. The complete variable domain, with remaining parts taken from reference TRBV19 and TRBJ1-2, reads DGGITQSPKYLFRKEGQNVTLSCEQNLNHDAMYWYRQDPGQGLRLIYYSQIVNDFQKGDIAEGYSVSREKKESFPLTVTSAQKNPTAFYLCASSIGTRYGYTFGSGTRLTVV.

The rearrangement joins TRBV28 to TRBJ2-7; 8 nucleotides match TRBD1. Per the germline V gene, CDR1 is MDHEN and CDR2 is SYDVKM. V lost 5 bases to trimming and J lost 0 bases; unmatched junction nucleotides: 9. The CDR3 is 16 residues long. This chain's CDR3 is CASSPPRQGSSYEQYF. The CDR3 nucleotides read TGTGCCAGCAGTCCCCCCCGACAGGGGTCCTCCTACGAGCAGTACTTC.

V gene TRBV11-2 combines with J gene TRBJ2-3, with TRBD2 matching 13 bases. CDR1 SGHAT and CDR2 FQNNGV come from the germline V gene. Unmatched junction bases numbered 11, after V lost 6 bases and J lost 5 bases. This CDR3 region has 17 residues. The CDR3 loop reads CASSTAGLAGVRDTQYF. CDR3 DNA sequence: TGTGCCAGCAGTACAGCAGGACTAGCGGGGGTCAGAGATACGCAGTATTTT.

The CDR3 DNA reads TGTGCCAGCAGTGAAGCAGCGGGGTATTCCTACGAGCAGTACTTC. Residues: CASSEAAGYSYEQYF. The rearrangement uses TRBV2 and TRBJ2-7; TRBD2 aligns across 7 bases. The CDR3 spans 15 residues. V trimming: 0 bases; J trimming: 1 base; junction bases outside the gene matches: 3. Germline lookup yields CDR1 SNHLY and CDR2 FYNNEI. The whole variable domain, filled in from reference TRBV2 and TRBJ2-7, reads EPEVTQTPSHQVTQMGQEVILRCVPISNHLYFYWYRQILGQKVEFLVSFYNNEISEKSEIFDDQFSVERPDGSNFTLKIRSTKLEDSAMYFCASSEAAGYSYEQYFGPGTRLTVT.

The chain employs TRBV4-3 and TRBJ2-3; D is undetermined. CDR3 length: 12 amino acids. With 4 bases removed from V and 9 bases from J, the gap between germline ends came to 11 bases. CDR1 is LGHNA, CDR2 YSLEER, per germline. CDR3 nucleotides: TGCGCCAGCAGCCCCGCAGGATCCACGCAGTATTTT. Encoded protein: CASSPAGSTQYF.

The V call is TRBV4-3, the J call TRBJ2-1, with 10 bases lining up with TRBD2. CDR1 and CDR2 (germline): LGHNA, YSLEER. Unmatched junction bases numbered 9, after V lost 4 bases and J lost 3 bases. This CDR3 spans 17 amino acids. CDR3 amino acids: CASSPTELAGVYNEQFF. DNA of the CDR3: TGCGCCAGCAGCCCTACGGAGCTAGCGGGGGTCTACAATGAGCAGTTCTTC.

This chain joins TRBV7-9 and TRBJ1-4, with D possibly TRBD1 on 6 matching bases. This CDR3 comprises 14 residues. The V end lost 5 bases, the J end lost 11 bases, and 18 bases lay between the germline ends. Looked up from germline, CDR1 is SEHNR and CDR2 is FQNEAQ (reference sequence). The CDR3: CASSEDSFAAKLFF. CDR3 nucleotide sequence: TGTGCCAGCAGCGAGGACAGTTTCGCCGCGAAACTGTTTTTT.

The chain combines TRBV4-1 with TRBJ2-3; D unresolved. The CDR3 sequence is 16 residues long. CDR1 is MGHRA, CDR2 YSYEKL, per germline. V was clipped by 1 base and J by 1 base, with 12 bases between them. CDR3 loop: CASSQVSGVGTDTQYF. The CDR3 region has the DNA TGCGCCAGCAGCCAAGTTTCTGGGGTGGGCACAGATACGCAGTATTTT.

As concerns this clonotype: A junction boundary mismatches the germline segment, possibly from a read error. The chain uses TRBV28 and TRBJ1-2; TRBD1 agrees at 7 bases. CDR1 is MDHEN and CDR2 is SYDVKM in the germline V gene. CDR3 size: 13 residues. For the CDR3, the DNA is TGTGCCAGCAGTACGGACAGGATCTATGGCTACACATTC. Encoded protein: CASSTDRIYGYTF.

With respect to this clonotype: A read error may be the cause here, since a much bigger clone is one base away. The CDR3 coding sequence is TGTGCCAGCAAAAAGGGGCAGGGGCTCGACGAGCAGTACTTC. Its protein is CASKKGQGLDEQYF. The V call is TRBV2, the J call TRBJ2-7; a weak D match, TRBD1 (6 bases). From germline, CDR1 is SNHLY and CDR2 FYNNEI. V gave up 7 bases and J gave up 5 bases, with 18 bases separating them. The CDR3 runs 14 residues.

This clonotype turned up a few times. The J gene is TRBJ2-3, the V gene TRBV4-3, with 11 bases matching TRBD2. V lost 6 bases to trimming and J lost 4 bases; unmatched junction nucleotides: 3. Germline V CDR1 and CDR2: LGHNA, YSLEER. The CDR3 sequence is 14 residues long. The CDR3 coding sequence is TGCGCCAGCAGATATAGCGGGGGGGCAGATACGCAGTATTTT. It codes for CASRYSGGADTQYF.